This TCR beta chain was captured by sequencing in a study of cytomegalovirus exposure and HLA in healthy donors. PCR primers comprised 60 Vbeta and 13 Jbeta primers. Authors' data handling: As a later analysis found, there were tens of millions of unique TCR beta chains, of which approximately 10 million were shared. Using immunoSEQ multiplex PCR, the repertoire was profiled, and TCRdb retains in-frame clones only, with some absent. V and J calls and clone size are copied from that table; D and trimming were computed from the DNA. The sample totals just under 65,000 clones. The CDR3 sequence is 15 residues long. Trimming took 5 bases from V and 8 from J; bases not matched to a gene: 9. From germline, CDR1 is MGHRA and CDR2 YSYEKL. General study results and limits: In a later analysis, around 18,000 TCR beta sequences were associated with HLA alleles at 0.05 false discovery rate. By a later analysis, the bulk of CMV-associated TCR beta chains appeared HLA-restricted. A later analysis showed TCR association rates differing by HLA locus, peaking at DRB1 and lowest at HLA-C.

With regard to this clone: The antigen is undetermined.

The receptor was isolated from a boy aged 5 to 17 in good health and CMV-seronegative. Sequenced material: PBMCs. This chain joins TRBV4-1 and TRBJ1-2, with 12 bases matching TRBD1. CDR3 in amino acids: CASSFSGTGGAGYTF. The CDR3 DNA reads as TGCGCCAGCAGCTTTTCCGGGACAGGGGGCGCGGGCTACACCTTC.